This entry is about one TCR beta chain. This sample stems from a study of glioma-infiltrating T cells after dendritic cell vaccination. This CDR3 contains 18 residues. V lost 6 bases to trimming and J lost 5 bases; unmatched junction nucleotides: 19. Germline V gives CDR1 MDHEN, CDR2 SYDVKM. TCRB CDR3 was amplified from 2 ug genomic DNA or less. Amplification used 60 V beta primers and 13 J beta primers. Clones were read by immunoSEQ multiplex PCR, and TCRdb kept only the in-frame ones, dropping some. The sample contains 75,000 to 100,000 clones, about four fifths of which appear only once. The chain has TRBV28 and TRBJ1-5; 7 nucleotides line up with TRBD1. This receptor was obtained from a human donor with glioblastoma. The material sequenced was blood, taken before dendritic cell vaccination. The chain's CDR3 is CASRIHHTGQTKHQPQHF. The CDR3, as DNA: TGTGCCAGCAGAATACACCACACGGGACAGACCAAACATCAGCCCCAGCATTTT.